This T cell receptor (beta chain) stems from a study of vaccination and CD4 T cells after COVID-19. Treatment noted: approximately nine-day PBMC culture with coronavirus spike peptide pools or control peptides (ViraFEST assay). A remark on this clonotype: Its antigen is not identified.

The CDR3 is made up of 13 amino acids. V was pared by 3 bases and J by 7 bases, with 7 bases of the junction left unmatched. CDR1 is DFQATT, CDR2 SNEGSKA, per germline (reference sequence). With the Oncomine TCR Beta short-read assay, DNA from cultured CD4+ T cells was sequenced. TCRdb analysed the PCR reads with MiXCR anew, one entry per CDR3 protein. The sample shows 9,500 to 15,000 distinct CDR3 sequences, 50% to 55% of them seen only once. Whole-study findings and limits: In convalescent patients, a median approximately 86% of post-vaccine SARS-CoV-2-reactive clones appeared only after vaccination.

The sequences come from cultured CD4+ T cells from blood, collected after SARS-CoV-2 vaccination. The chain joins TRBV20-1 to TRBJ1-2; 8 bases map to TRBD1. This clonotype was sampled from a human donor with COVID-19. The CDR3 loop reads CSASLQGDRGYTF. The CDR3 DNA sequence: TGCAGTGCTAGTTTACAGGGGGATCGTGGCTACACCTTC.